The next 21 T cell receptor beta chains were all read from a single sample in a study of cytomegalovirus exposure and HLA in healthy donors. This PCR relied on a set of 60 Vbeta primers and 13 Jbeta primers. Libraries were prepared by immunoSEQ multiplex PCR; TCRdb keeps only in-frame clonotypes and omits some of them. The sample carries around 130,000 clones, 75% to 85% recorded once. Sequencing used PBMCs. These receptors all stem from a male donor in good health and CMV-seropositive.

The gene calls are TRBV7-9 and TRBJ2-7; D is perhaps TRBD2 (7 bases). The CDR3 has 17 residues. V lost 5 bases and J 0 bases, leaving 20 bases between the germline ends. Germline V gene data show CDR1 as SEHNR and CDR2 as FQNEAQ (reference sequence). CDR3 region: CASSHLGGGRSSYEQYF. DNA of the CDR3: TGTGCCAGCAGCCACCTGGGGGGGGGCCGCAGCTCCTACGAGCAGTACTTC.

This chain links TRBV7-6 with TRBJ2-1; weak D call: TRBD2 (6 bases). The CDR3 is 15 residues long. Germline CDR1 reads SGHVS; CDR2 reads FNYEAQ. V lost 5 bases, J lost 10 bases, and 21 bases lay in between. CDR3 region: CASSQPWSGRTEQFF. CDR3 nucleotides: TGTGCCAGCAGCCAACCCTGGTCGGGGAGGACAGAGCAGTTCTTC.

V is TRBV7-2 and J is TRBJ2-5; perhaps TRBD2 as D (5 bases). Deletions cut 3 bases from V and 4 bases from J, with 18 bases between. This CDR3 has 16 amino acids. Germline V gives CDR1 SGHTA, CDR2 FQGNSA. CDR3 sequence (DNA): TGTGCCAGCAGCTTCAACCTAGGGCGCCGGGGAGAGACCCAGTACTTC. It is translated as CASSFNLGRRGETQYF. Together with reference TRBV7-2 and TRBJ2-5, the CDR3 gives the full variable domain: GAGVSQSPSNKVTEKGKDVELRCDPISGHTALYWYRQSLGQGLEFLIYFQGNSAPDKSGLPSDRFSAERTGGSVSTLTIQRTQQEDSAVYLCASSFNLGRRGETQYFGPGTRLLVL.

This chain uses TRBV6-5 with TRBJ1-1; D is ambiguous. The CDR3 covers 14 residues. The V gene's germline CDR1 is MNHEY and CDR2 SVGAGI. Trimming took 5 bases from V and 1 from J, leaving 11 bases between them. CDR3 coding DNA: TGTGCCAGCAGTCAAGGTCGGGGGAACACTGAAGCTTTCTTT. Its protein product is CASSQGRGNTEAFF.

The chain employs TRBV5-4 and TRBJ2-1; D is ambiguous. The CDR3 contains 12 residues. Trimming pared 3 bases from V and 9 bases from J, leaving 10 bases between. The germline gives CDR1 SGHNT, CDR2 YYREEE (reference sequence). The chain's CDR3 is CASSSSPSEQFF. The CDR3 DNA is TGTGCCAGCAGCTCCTCGCCTAGTGAGCAGTTCTTC.

This rearrangement joins TRBV28 to TRBJ2-1; possibly TRBD2 for D (6 bases). Germline CDR1 reads MDHEN; CDR2 reads SYDVKM. This CDR3 spans 13 amino acids. The V and J ends lost 7 bases and 9 bases respectively, with 16 bases between them. The CDR3 protein is CASTWGTSSEQFF. CDR3 nucleotides: TGTGCCAGCACCTGGGGGACTTCGAGTGAGCAGTTCTTC.

This clone has only a few counts. The chain carries TRBV27 and TRBJ2-3; TRBD2 is a possible D gene (6 bases). V was trimmed by 5 bases and J by 6 bases, leaving 21 bases between them. This CDR3 comprises 16 residues. Per the germline V gene, CDR1 is MNHEY and CDR2 is SMNVEV (reference sequence). The CDR3: CASSPGREILTDTQYF. CDR3 DNA sequence: TGTGCCAGCAGTCCCGGACGGGAGATTTTGACGGATACGCAGTATTTT.

Only one count was recorded for this clone. The CDR3 DNA reads TGTGCCAGCAGCTCGCGACAGGGCTGGGATGAAAAACTGTTTTTT. It encodes CASSSRQGWDEKLFF. The chain uses TRBV7-9 and TRBJ1-4; 7 bases map to TRBD1. The CDR3 is 15 residues long. Per the germline V gene, CDR1 is SEHNR and CDR2 is FQNEAQ (reference sequence). V dropped 4 bases and J dropped 6; count of bases not matched to a gene: 8.

The V and J genes are TRBV7-3 and TRBJ2-2, with 15 bases fitting TRBD2. The germline V gene has CDR1 SGHTA and CDR2 FQGTGA. Trimming cost V 3 bases and J 5 bases; bases outside gene matches: 1. This CDR3 is 16 amino acids long. In DNA form, the CDR3 reads TGTGCCAGCAGCTTCGGACTAGCGGGAGGGACCGGGGAGCTGTTTTTT. Amino acid sequence: CASSFGLAGGTGELFF.

V gene TRBV4-2 combines with J gene TRBJ2-5; 10 bases match TRBD2. The V segment lost 3 bases and the J segment 5 bases; nucleotides outside the gene matches: 6. Germline CDR1 is LGHNA and CDR2 is YNFKEQ. The CDR3 has 15 amino acids. CDR3 nucleotide sequence: TGTGCCAGCAGCCAGTCCCGTAGCGGGAGGGAGACCCAGTACTTC. Translation gives CASSQSRSGRETQYF.

The chain carries TRBV5-6 and TRBJ2-1; possible D gene TRBD1, 5 bases. The V and J ends lost 4 bases and 15 bases respectively, with 29 bases between them. Germline loops: CDR1 SGHDT, CDR2 YYEEEE. This CDR3 contains 16 residues. The CDR3 nucleotides read TGTGCCAGCAGCCCTGGGAAGGGGAACCGGGTGGTCCTAGGGTTCTTC. Translating it yields CASSPGKGNRVVLGFF.

The V gene is TRBV4-2, the J gene TRBJ1-3; D gene ambiguous. CDR3 length: 15 residues. V was trimmed by 1 base and J by 0 bases, leaving 7 bases between them. The V gene's germline CDR1 is LGHNA and CDR2 YNFKEQ. Here the CDR3 reads CASSQAGDSGNTIYF. CDR3 in DNA: TGTGCCAGCAGCCAAGCCGGGGACTCTGGAAACACCATATATTTT.

This clone appeared a single time. The CDR3 coding sequence is TGTGCCATCACCCAGGGGGCCCCGGCGTCTGGCTACACCTTC. It specifies CAITQGAPASGYTF. The chain combines TRBV10-3 with TRBJ1-2, with 8 bases matching TRBD1. Unmatched junction bases numbered 11, after V lost 7 bases and J lost 7 bases. Germline loops: CDR1 ENHRY, CDR2 SYGVKD. CDR3 length equals 14 residues.

This chain connects TRBV19 to TRBJ1-6; tentatively, D is TRBD1 (6 bases). CDR1 and CDR2 (germline): LNHDA, SQIVND (reference sequence). The CDR3 has 14 amino acids. V was clipped by 8 bases and J by 11 bases, with 19 bases between them. The CDR3 DNA reads TGTGCCAGTGCAGACCTGGCAGGGGATACACCCCTCCACTTT. Translation gives CASADLAGDTPLHF. The full variable domain, rest sourced from reference TRBV19 and TRBJ1-6, is DGGITQSPKYLFRKEGQNVTLSCEQNLNHDAMYWYRQDPGQGLRLIYYSQIVNDFQKGDIAEGYSVSREKKESFPLTVTSAQKNPTAFYLCASADLAGDTPLHFGNGTRLTVT.

This clone is a singleton in its sample. The chain employs TRBV4-2 and TRBJ2-2; D is perhaps TRBD2 (5 bases). Germline V gene lookup returns CDR1 LGHNA and CDR2 YNFKEQ. This CDR3 spans 16 amino acids. V shed 1 base and J shed 2 bases, with 11 bases lying between them. The CDR3 here is CASSQGEWGNTGELFF. For the CDR3, the DNA is TGTGCCAGCAGCCAAGGGGAGTGGGGAAACACCGGGGAGCTGTTTTTT.

J is TRBJ1-1 and V is TRBV6-6, with D unresolved. Between the trimmed V and J ends, which lost 6 bases and 1 base, there was a span of 9 bases. From germline, CDR1 is MNHNY and CDR2 SVGAGI (reference sequence). The CDR3 extends over 13 amino acids. Written as DNA, the CDR3 is TGTGCCAGCAGGCTAACAGAGAACACTGAAGCTTTCTTT. It codes for CASRLTENTEAFF.

The J gene is TRBJ2-1, the V gene TRBV27; D ambiguous. The CDR3 covers 14 residues. CDR1 and CDR2 from the germline V gene are MNHEY and SMNVEV (reference sequence). V dropped 4 bases and J dropped 0 bases, with 7 bases sitting between them. The DNA for the CDR3 is TGTGCCAGCAGTTCACCGGGCTCCTACAATGAGCAGTTCTTC. Translating it yields CASSSPGSYNEQFF.

This rearrangement joins TRBV4-2 to TRBJ2-2; maybe TRBD1 (6 bases). The CDR3 length is 15 residues. Germline loops: CDR1 LGHNA, CDR2 YNFKEQ. V gave up 1 base and J gave up 3 bases, with 9 bases separating them. For the CDR3, the DNA is TGTGCCAGCAGCCAAGGGACAGTAGACACCGGGGAGCTGTTTTTT. Its translation is CASSQGTVDTGELFF.

The gene calls are TRBV29-1 and TRBJ2-4; 7 bases are shared with TRBD1. The V gene's germline CDR1 is SQVTM and CDR2 ANQGSEA. There are 12 residues in the CDR3. V trimming: 7 bases; J trimming: 7 bases; junction bases outside the gene matches: 7. The CDR3: CSGFSRGNIQYF. The CDR3 DNA is TGCAGCGGATTCTCCAGGGGGAACATTCAGTACTTC.

The chain links TRBV27 to TRBJ1-3; D ambiguous. Looked up from germline, CDR1 is MNHEY and CDR2 is SMNVEV (reference sequence). Between the trimmed V and J ends, which lost 4 bases and 4 bases, there was a span of 11 bases. The CDR3 runs to 14 residues. The CDR3 spells CASSSSWMGNTIYF. CDR3 DNA sequence: TGTGCCAGCAGTTCTAGCTGGATGGGAAACACCATATATTTT.

The rearrangement uses TRBV27 and TRBJ2-7, with D possibly TRBD1 on 6 matching bases. The CDR3 contains 12 residues. Germline lookup yields CDR1 MNHEY and CDR2 SMNVEV (reference sequence). Trimming shortened V by 4 bases and J by 6 bases, and 10 bases separated the two germline ends. DNA of the CDR3: TGTGCCAGCAGTTCCACAGGGCCCGAGCAGTACTTC. It is translated as CASSSTGPEQYF.